The rows below give T cell receptor beta chains drawn from one sample of a study of blood T cells in healthy people across ages. TCRdb itself ran the 5' RACE reads through MiXCR, one entry per CDR3 protein. The sample contains some 780,000 distinct CDR3 sequences, 56% of which appear only once. The source material was blood. Source of these receptors: a man aged 35-49 years in good health. The CDR3 runs from the conserved cysteine through the conserved F or W. The D gene is left open where the match is weak. The size of a clone is reported for some rows only, either as once, few or many, or as a class for expanded clones.

j_call: TRBJ2-3
v_call: TRBV20-1
d_call: NA
clone_size: once
cdr3_nt: TGCAGTGCTACTACCGTCGGGGGCTCTAGCACAGATACGCAGTATTTT
cdr3_aa: CSATTVGGSSTDTQYF

j_call: TRBJ2-6
v_call: TRBV18
d_call: NA
clone_size: NA
cdr3_nt: TGTGCCAGCTCACGTACAGGGTTCCCTGGGGCCAACGTCCTGACTTTC
cdr3_aa: CASSRTGFPGANVLTF

j_call: TRBJ1-2
v_call: TRBV3-1
d_call: NA
clone_size: NA
cdr3_nt: TGTGCCGGCAGCCAATCCGGCAGTAACTATGGCTACACCTTC
cdr3_aa: CAGSQSGSNYGYTF

j_call: TRBJ1-5
v_call: TRBV20-1
d_call: NA
clone_size: once
cdr3_nt: TGCAGTGCTAGAGGCTCGGACAGACTTAGCAATCAGCCCCAGCATTTT
cdr3_aa: CSARGSDRLSNQPQHF

j_call: TRBJ2-3
v_call: TRBV11-1
d_call: NA
clone_size: NA
cdr3_nt: TGTGCCAGCAGCGCATTAGGACGCCAGAATTTCGATACGCAGTATTTT
cdr3_aa: CASSALGRQNFDTQYF

j_call: TRBJ2-7
v_call: TRBV6-5
d_call: NA
clone_size: NA
cdr3_nt: TGTGCCAGCAGTGCCCCCTCCTACGAGCAGTACTTC
cdr3_aa: CASSAPSYEQYF

j_call: TRBJ2-1
v_call: TRBV4-2
d_call: TRBD2
clone_size: NA
cdr3_nt: TGTGCCAGCAGCCAAGTGCCGGGGGGGTACAATGAGCAGTTCTTC
cdr3_aa: CASSQVPGGYNEQFF

j_call: TRBJ2-7
v_call: TRBV9
d_call: NA
clone_size: NA
cdr3_nt: TGTGCCAGCAGCGCGGGGGCCCAGTACGAGCAGTACTTC
cdr3_aa: CASSAGAQYEQYF

j_call: TRBJ2-7
v_call: TRBV21-1
d_call: NA
clone_size: NA
cdr3_nt: TGTGCCAGCACTATGAGGGACGAGCAGTACTTC
cdr3_aa: CASTMRDEQYF

j_call: TRBJ2-7
v_call: TRBV6-2/TRBV6-3
d_call: NA
clone_size: NA
cdr3_nt: TGTGCCAGCAATATGATAGACGTATCCTACGAGCAGTACTTC
cdr3_aa: CASNMIDVSYEQYF

j_call: TRBJ1-1
v_call: TRBV7-8
d_call: NA
clone_size: NA
cdr3_nt: TGTGCCAGCAGCCCGCGACGGATGAACACTGAAGCTTTCTTT
cdr3_aa: CASSPRRMNTEAFF

j_call: TRBJ2-1
v_call: TRBV7-2
d_call: NA
clone_size: NA
cdr3_nt: TGTGCCAGCAGCTTCGGGTATGAGCAGTTCTTC
cdr3_aa: CASSFGYEQFF

j_call: TRBJ2-3
v_call: TRBV27
d_call: TRBD2
clone_size: NA
cdr3_nt: TGTGCCAGCAGTTTCCCTCGTCGCGGGGGGTGCACAGATACGCAGTATTTT
cdr3_aa: CASSFPRRGGCTDTQYF

j_call: TRBJ2-7
v_call: TRBV3-1
d_call: NA
clone_size: NA
cdr3_nt: TGTGCCAGCAGCCAAGATAGTGCGGGTACCTACGAGCAGTACTTC
cdr3_aa: CASSQDSAGTYEQYF

j_call: TRBJ1-4
v_call: TRBV20-1
d_call: NA
clone_size: NA
cdr3_nt: TGCAGTGCTAGAGACAGTGGGAGGGAAAAACTGTTTTTT
cdr3_aa: CSARDSGREKLFF

j_call: TRBJ2-3
v_call: TRBV11-1
d_call: NA
clone_size: NA
cdr3_nt: TGTACCAGCAGCTATATAGGGGGACTTAGCACAGATACGCAGTATTTT
cdr3_aa: CTSSYIGGLSTDTQYF

j_call: TRBJ2-7
v_call: TRBV6-5
d_call: NA
clone_size: NA
cdr3_nt: TGTGCCAGCAGTTATGTATGGGTCTTTCCAGGGGTTTTTGCCTACGAGCAGTACTTC
cdr3_aa: CASSYVWVFPGVFAYEQYF

j_call: TRBJ2-7
v_call: TRBV10-3
d_call: TRBD1
clone_size: few
cdr3_nt: TGTGCCATCAGCGACAGGGGTAACGACGAGCAGTACTTC
cdr3_aa: CAISDRGNDEQYF

j_call: TRBJ2-2
v_call: TRBV6-4
d_call: NA
clone_size: NA
cdr3_nt: TGTGCCAGCAGTAGGGCCTTGAACACCGGGGAGCTGTTTTTT
cdr3_aa: CASSRALNTGELFF

j_call: TRBJ2-3
v_call: TRBV5-1
d_call: NA
clone_size: NA
cdr3_nt: TGCGCCAGCAGCTTGGTGAGGCCAGAGACAGATACGCAGTATTTT
cdr3_aa: CASSLVRPETDTQYF

j_call: TRBJ2-7
v_call: TRBV20-1
d_call: TRBD1
clone_size: NA
cdr3_nt: TGCAGTGTTATCGTCCCGGGACAGGGTATCTACGAGCAGTACTTC
cdr3_aa: CSVIVPGQGIYEQYF

j_call: TRBJ1-2
v_call: TRBV4-2
d_call: TRBD1
clone_size: NA
cdr3_nt: TGTGCCAGCAGCCAAACGGGACAGGGTCTCGGCTACACCTTC
cdr3_aa: CASSQTGQGLGYTF

j_call: TRBJ2-5
v_call: TRBV5-1
d_call: TRBD2
clone_size: NA
cdr3_nt: TGCGCCAGCAGCCCGGGGGGGCTAGCGGGGGAGCAAGAGACCCAGTACTTC
cdr3_aa: CASSPGGLAGEQETQYF

j_call: TRBJ2-7
v_call: TRBV7-9
d_call: NA
clone_size: NA
cdr3_nt: TGTGCCAGCAGCTTGGGCACCAGCGAGCAGTACTTC
cdr3_aa: CASSLGTSEQYF

j_call: TRBJ1-2
v_call: TRBV6-5
d_call: TRBD1
clone_size: NA
cdr3_nt: TGTGCCAGCAGTTACACTCGACAGGGTTATGGCTACACCTTC
cdr3_aa: CASSYTRQGYGYTF

j_call: TRBJ1-2
v_call: TRBV2
d_call: NA
clone_size: few
cdr3_nt: TGTGCCAGCAGTCTCGCCCAGTCTTTCTATGGCTACACCTTC
cdr3_aa: CASSLAQSFYGYTF

j_call: TRBJ1-1
v_call: TRBV12-3/TRBV12-4
d_call: TRBD1
clone_size: NA
cdr3_nt: TGTGCCAGCAGTACCCGGACAGGGTTAGGGGGCACTGAAGCTTTCTTT
cdr3_aa: CASSTRTGLGGTEAFF

j_call: TRBJ2-3
v_call: TRBV2
d_call: TRBD2
clone_size: NA
cdr3_nt: TGTGCCAGCACGACTAGCTTCACCTTCGGTACGCAGTATTTT
cdr3_aa: CASTTSFTFGTQYF

j_call: TRBJ2-6
v_call: TRBV7-9
d_call: NA
clone_size: NA
cdr3_nt: TGTGCCAGCAGAGGGCGTCAAGGGGCCAACGTCCTGACTTTC
cdr3_aa: CASRGRQGANVLTF

j_call: TRBJ2-5
v_call: TRBV5-1
d_call: NA
clone_size: NA
cdr3_nt: TGCGCCAGCAGCTTGGACGGGAGAGGGGAAGAGACCCAGTACTTC
cdr3_aa: CASSLDGRGEETQYF

j_call: TRBJ2-7
v_call: TRBV7-9
d_call: TRBD2
clone_size: few
cdr3_nt: TGTGCCAGCAGCTTACGGTCTAGCGGGAGGTACGAGCAGTACTTC
cdr3_aa: CASSLRSSGRYEQYF

j_call: TRBJ2-5
v_call: TRBV24-1
d_call: NA
clone_size: few
cdr3_nt: TGTGCCACCCGCGACAGGTTTAAGGAGACCCAGTACTTC
cdr3_aa: CATRDRFKETQYF

j_call: TRBJ2-5
v_call: TRBV20-1
d_call: NA
clone_size: NA
cdr3_nt: TGCAGTGCTAGAGATTCTAGGTGGCAAGAGACCCAGTACTTC
cdr3_aa: CSARDSRWQETQYF

j_call: TRBJ2-4
v_call: TRBV10-3
d_call: TRBD2
clone_size: NA
cdr3_nt: TGTGCCATCAGTGAGCGTGCGGGGGGCAGAGAGGCCAAAAACATTCAGTACTTC
cdr3_aa: CAISERAGGREAKNIQYF

j_call: TRBJ2-7
v_call: TRBV14
d_call: TRBD2
clone_size: NA
cdr3_nt: TGTGCCAGCAGACCAACTAGCGGGAGGGCCTCATACGAGCAGTACTTC
cdr3_aa: CASRPTSGRASYEQYF

j_call: TRBJ2-7
v_call: TRBV5-1
d_call: NA
clone_size: NA
cdr3_nt: TGCGCCAGCAGCTTAGAGGGGAGGCCTTACGAGCAGTACTTC
cdr3_aa: CASSLEGRPYEQYF

j_call: TRBJ2-7
v_call: TRBV3-1
d_call: NA
clone_size: many
cdr3_nt: TGTGCCAGCAGCCAAGAGCCGGGTAGGACCTACGAGCAGTACTTC
cdr3_aa: CASSQEPGRTYEQYF

j_call: TRBJ1-1
v_call: TRBV7-6
d_call: NA
clone_size: NA
cdr3_nt: TGTGCCAGCAGCTTAGTGGCAGGTGAAGAAGCTTTCTTT
cdr3_aa: CASSLVAGEEAFF

j_call: TRBJ2-1
v_call: TRBV12-3/TRBV12-4
d_call: NA
clone_size: NA
cdr3_nt: TGTGCCAGCAGTTACACAACAGGGAAAATCTACAATGAGCAGTTCTTC
cdr3_aa: CASSYTTGKIYNEQFF

j_call: TRBJ1-2
v_call: TRBV27
d_call: TRBD1
clone_size: few
cdr3_nt: TGTGCCAGCAGTTTAACGGGGACAGGTCGCGGCTATGGCTACACCTTC
cdr3_aa: CASSLTGTGRGYGYTF

j_call: TRBJ1-5
v_call: TRBV27
d_call: NA
clone_size: NA
cdr3_nt: TGTGCCAGCAGTTTGGGGGGAGGCCGAAATAGCAATCAGCCCCAGCATTTT
cdr3_aa: CASSLGGGRNSNQPQHF

j_call: TRBJ2-5
v_call: TRBV27
d_call: NA
clone_size: once
cdr3_nt: TGTGCCAGCAGTCCACAACCCCCGGTGGGAGAGACCCAGTACTTC
cdr3_aa: CASSPQPPVGETQYF

j_call: TRBJ2-3
v_call: TRBV5-1
d_call: NA
clone_size: few
cdr3_nt: TGCGCCAGCAGCTTAGCAGACCCGGCAGATACGCAGTATTTT
cdr3_aa: CASSLADPADTQYF

j_call: TRBJ2-1
v_call: TRBV4-2
d_call: TRBD1
clone_size: few
cdr3_nt: TGTGCCAGCAGCCAAGGAGTACTTCGACAGGGAAGCAATGAGCAGTTCTTC
cdr3_aa: CASSQGVLRQGSNEQFF

j_call: TRBJ2-1
v_call: TRBV7-2
d_call: NA
clone_size: NA
cdr3_nt: TGTGCCAGCAGCTTTCCGAGCGGTGTTGAAGAGCAGTTCTTC
cdr3_aa: CASSFPSGVEEQFF

j_call: TRBJ1-2
v_call: TRBV10-3
d_call: NA
clone_size: once
cdr3_nt: TGTGCCATCAGTGGACAGGACGGAAGTTATAATGGCTACACCTTC
cdr3_aa: CAISGQDGSYNGYTF

j_call: TRBJ1-6
v_call: TRBV30
d_call: NA
clone_size: few
cdr3_nt: TGTGCCTGGAGTCCAAACTCAGATTCACCCCTCCACTTT
cdr3_aa: CAWSPNSDSPLHF

j_call: TRBJ1-1
v_call: TRBV27
d_call: NA
clone_size: NA
cdr3_nt: TGTGCCAGCAGTGGGAATTCATGGACTGAAGCTTTCTTT
cdr3_aa: CASSGNSWTEAFF

j_call: TRBJ2-1
v_call: TRBV12-3/TRBV12-4
d_call: TRBD2
clone_size: NA
cdr3_nt: TGTGCCAGCAGCCCCCTAAGCGGGGGATACAATGAGCAGTTCTTC
cdr3_aa: CASSPLSGGYNEQFF

j_call: TRBJ1-1
v_call: TRBV5-6
d_call: NA
clone_size: few
cdr3_nt: TGTGCCAGCAGCTTGAAGGGGAGGTTCACTGAAGCTTTCTTT
cdr3_aa: CASSLKGRFTEAFF

j_call: TRBJ2-1
v_call: TRBV11-2
d_call: TRBD1
clone_size: once
cdr3_nt: TGTGCCAGCAGCTTAGCAGGGGGCCAGCCTGAGCAGTTCTTC
cdr3_aa: CASSLAGGQPEQFF

j_call: TRBJ2-1
v_call: TRBV6-2/TRBV6-3
d_call: NA
clone_size: NA
cdr3_nt: TGTGCCACCGACCTAGGGGACAATGAGCAGTTCTTC
cdr3_aa: CATDLGDNEQFF

j_call: TRBJ2-7
v_call: TRBV20-1
d_call: NA
clone_size: NA
cdr3_nt: TGCAGTGCTAGAGATTATGGGTCCTATCACAATGAGCAGTACTTC
cdr3_aa: CSARDYGSYHNEQYF

j_call: TRBJ2-5
v_call: TRBV4-2
d_call: TRBD1
clone_size: few
cdr3_nt: TGTGCCAGCAGCCAAGACAGGGGGATAGAGACCCAGTACTTC
cdr3_aa: CASSQDRGIETQYF

j_call: TRBJ2-4
v_call: TRBV10-3
d_call: NA
clone_size: once
cdr3_nt: TGTGCCATCAGGCCTGGGCAGGGGAGGGAAAACATTCAGTACTTC
cdr3_aa: CAIRPGQGRENIQYF

j_call: TRBJ2-4
v_call: TRBV10-3
d_call: NA
clone_size: NA
cdr3_nt: TGTGCCATCAGTGCAGGGGTAGACATTCAGTACTTC
cdr3_aa: CAISAGVDIQYF